This T cell receptor beta chain emerged from a study of CD8+ T cells in alopecia areata (dated by TCRdb to 2016 to 2018). Study-level background: Treated patients were enrolled in an open-label pilot trial of oral tofacitinib, 5 to 10 mg twice daily, for moderate-to-severe alopecia areata. Tofacitinib was administered for 6 to 18 months, and 6 months of follow-up off drug were then conducted to assess delayed response and recurrence. Disease severity in treated patients was measured with the SALT score, which quantifies the percentage of affected scalp surface area. High-throughput TCRbeta sequencing was used to examine T cell clonal expansion in alopecia areata in both the C3H/HeJ mouse model and human patients. In humans, TCRbeta sequencing was performed on scalp tissue and on sorted CD4+ and CD8+ peripheral blood T cells from healthy controls and from patients with patchy or totalis/universalis alopecia areata. Biopsies were taken from tofacitinib-treated patients at baseline and at 4 and 24 weeks of treatment, and a later scalp biopsy was taken in several of the tofacitinib-treated patients. Scalp clonality was compared across normal scalp (n=4), patchy alopecia areata scalp (n=8), and alopecia totalis/universalis scalp (n=8). The RNA source kit depended on sample type: the PAXgene miRNA kit for fixed scalp, the miRNeasy kit for PBMCs, and the RNeasy kit for mouse skin. immunoSEQ multiplex PCR using 35 Vbeta forward primers and 13 Jbeta reverse primers was used to amplify TCRbeta CDR3 regions.

General study outcomes and caveats: Unlike mouse skin, which is dominated by gammadelta T cells, normal human skin has resident alphabeta T cells that are also sequenced, and this complicates analysis of the scalp TCR repertoire. Compared with mice, TCR sequences shared between patients were less clear, possibly partly because of HLA diversity across the patient population. During tofacitinib treatment, many expanded lesional clones stuck around in both scalp and blood, and this persistence may partly explain why relapse happens after treatment is stopped. Higher clonality and more expanded CD8+ clones were observed in lesional scalp than in normal scalp, particularly in alopecia totalis/universalis, a finding suggestive of antigenic drive. Because the treated cohort was small and had just a single nonresponder, larger studies are needed to establish links between baseline CD8+ expansion and response. Tofacitinib significantly lowered scalp clonality and the number of expanded CD8+ clones among the top 100 scalp clones.

Library generation was performed with the immunoSEQ multiplex PCR assay. To provide template for TCR sequencing, every sample had RNA extracted and reverse transcribed into cDNA. First-strand cDNA was synthesized using SuperScript III with a 2:1 mix of oligo-dT and random hexamers. A synthetic immune receptor repertoire was used to measure amplification bias, and any remaining bias was corrected computationally. For the original study's pipeline: After raw reads were preprocessed to remove errors, the CDR3 was defined following IMGT conventions as running from the conserved cysteine to phenylalanine. Clonality was calculated as 1 minus Shannon entropy normalized by log2 of the number of productive unique TCRs. Whether scalp clones were CD4 or CD8 was inferred by matching scalp TCRbeta sequences against CD4 and CD8 repertoires sorted from blood. Not all clones reach the TCRdb copy of this immuneACCESS table, which keeps in-frame sequences only. Checked studies attribute under half of the gap to unresolved V genes and leave the rest unexplained. That table supplies the V and J calls and clone size; D and trimming were determined from the DNA. This sample comprises about 210,000 clones, just over 65% of them detected only once. In total, the top ten clones hold roughly 1.2% of the sample.

About this clone: Its specific antigen is unknown. No base quality values were provided; no much bigger clone lies one nucleotide off.

From cysteine to phenylalanine, the CDR3 is 15 amino acids long. Only the CDR3 DNA is retained, 45 bases long and in frame from the first base. The germline V gene (reference sequence) provides CDR1 MNHEY and CDR2 SMNVEV. The germline ends are 15 bases apart after V is trimmed by 4 bases and J by 3 bases. Per the publication, the treatment or condition label means: oral pan-JAK inhibitor, 5-10 mg twice daily. Lesional scalp punch biopsies and peripheral blood were collected from alopecia areata patients. PBMCs were isolated by density centrifugation and stained for CD3, CD4 and CD8, after which CD4+ and CD8+ T cells were sorted on a FACSAria.

This sequence originates from a human donor with alopecia areata. The V and J genes are TRBV27 and TRBJ1-2; a weak D assignment points to TRBD1 (6 bases agree). This specimen consisted of CD4+ T cells sorted from blood, obtained between weeks 43 and 45, from a patient treated with tofacitinib. The DNA sequence follows: TGTGCCAGCAGTTCTTGGGGGGCGGAGGACTATGGCTACACCTTC. Translated, it reads CASSSWGAEDYGYTF.